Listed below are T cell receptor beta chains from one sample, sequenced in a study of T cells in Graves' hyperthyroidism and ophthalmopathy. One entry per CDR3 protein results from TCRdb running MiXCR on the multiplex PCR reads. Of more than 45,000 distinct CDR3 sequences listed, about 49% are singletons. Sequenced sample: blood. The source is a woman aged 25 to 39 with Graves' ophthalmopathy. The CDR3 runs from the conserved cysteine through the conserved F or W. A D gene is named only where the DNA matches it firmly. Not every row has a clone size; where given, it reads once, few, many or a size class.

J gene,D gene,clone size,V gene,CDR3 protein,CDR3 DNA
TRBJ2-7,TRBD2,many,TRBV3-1,CASSQGELAGTYEQYF,TGTGCCAGCAGCCAAGGGGAACTAGCGGGGACCTACGAGCAGTACTTC
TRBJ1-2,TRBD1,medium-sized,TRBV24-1,CATSDPAGGKDGYTF,TGTGCCACCAGTGACCCGGCAGGGGGCAAAGATGGCTACACCTTC
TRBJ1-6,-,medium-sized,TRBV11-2,CASSLDPNSPLHF,TGTGCCAGCAGCTTAGATCCCAATTCACCCCTCCACTTT
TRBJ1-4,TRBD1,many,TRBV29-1,CSVASTGTGSEKLFF,TGCAGCGTTGCCTCAACCGGGACAGGGTCTGAAAAACTGTTTTTT
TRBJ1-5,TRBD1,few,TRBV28,CASSLGQGGKPQHF,TGTGCCAGCAGTTTAGGACAGGGCGGCAAGCCCCAGCATTTT
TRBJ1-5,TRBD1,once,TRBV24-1,CATSDGGRGQETQHF,TGTGCCACCAGTGATGGCGGGAGGGGGCAAGAGACCCAGCATTTT
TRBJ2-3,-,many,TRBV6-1,CASSEEFTDTQYF,TGTGCCAGCAGTGAAGAGTTCACAGATACGCAGTATTTT
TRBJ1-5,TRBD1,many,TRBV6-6,CASSATGGMAPQHF,TGTGCCAGCAGTGCTACAGGGGGTATGGCGCCCCAGCATTTT
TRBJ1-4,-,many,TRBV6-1,CASSERGAATNEKLFF,TGTGCCAGCAGTGAGAGGGGTGCTGCAACTAATGAAAAACTGTTTTTT
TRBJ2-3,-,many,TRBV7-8,CASSPRSGDTQYF,TGTGCCAGCAGCCCAAGGAGTGGAGATACGCAGTATTTT
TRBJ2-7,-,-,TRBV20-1,CSASAGGHEQYF,TGCAGTGCTTCAGCAGGGGGGCACGAGCAGTACTTC
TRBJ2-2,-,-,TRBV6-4,CASSGGLSGELFF,TGTGCCAGCAGTGGCGGACTCAGCGGGGAGCTGTTTTTT
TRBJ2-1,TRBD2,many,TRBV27,CASSDGLAGGRGDEQFF,TGTGCCAGCAGTGATGGACTAGCGGGAGGACGGGGCGATGAGCAGTTCTTC
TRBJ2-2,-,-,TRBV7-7,CASSLSNPGSGGELFF,TGTGCTAGCAGCTTGAGCAATCCAGGATCGGGCGGGGAGCTGTTTTTT
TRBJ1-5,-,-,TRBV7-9,CASSLVSGPNQPQHF,TGTGCCAGCAGCTTAGTTTCGGGGCCGAATCAGCCCCAGCATTTT
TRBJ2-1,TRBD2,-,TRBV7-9,CASSSGGANEQFF,TGTGCCAGCAGCTCGGGGGGGGCCAATGAGCAGTTCTTC
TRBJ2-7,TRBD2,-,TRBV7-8,CASRPLAGDGYEQYF,TGTGCCAGCAGGCCGTTAGCGGGAGATGGGTACGAGCAGTACTTC
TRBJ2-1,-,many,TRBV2,CASTLRGAGKPEFF,TGTGCCAGCACCCTGAGGGGGGCGGGCAAACCGGAGTTCTTC
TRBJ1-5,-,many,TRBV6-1,CASSEEMTGKNQPQHF,TGTGCCAGCAGTGAAGAAATGACAGGAAAGAATCAGCCCCAGCATTTT
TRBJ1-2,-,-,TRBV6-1,CASRDTAVGTDYGYTF,TGTGCCAGCAGGGATACAGCGGTGGGGACTGACTATGGCTACACCTTC
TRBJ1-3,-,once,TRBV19,CASSIAGRGAYGYTIYF,TGTGCCAGTAGTATTGCGGGGCGCGGTGCCTATGGCTACACCATATATTTT
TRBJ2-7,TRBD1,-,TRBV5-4,CASSPPTGPREQYF,TGTGCCAGCAGCCCGCCGACAGGGCCCCGCGAGCAGTACTTC
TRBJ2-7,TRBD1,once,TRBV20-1,CSAQTGANEQYF,TGCAGTGCCCAGACAGGGGCCAACGAGCAGTACTTC
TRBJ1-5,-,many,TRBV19,CASSSVKNQPQHF,TGTGCCAGTAGTAGCGTCAAAAATCAGCCCCAGCATTTT
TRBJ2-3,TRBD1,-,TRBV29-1,CSVGGTRTGGVADTQYF,TGCAGCGTGGGAGGGACACGGACAGGGGGCGTCGCAGATACGCAGTATTTT
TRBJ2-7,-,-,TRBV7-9,CASSYRDPEQYF,TGTGCCAGCAGCTACCGGGACCCCGAGCAGTACTTC
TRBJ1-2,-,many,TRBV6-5,CASSYSAGEEGRQGYTF,TGTGCCAGCAGTTACTCGGCGGGGGAGGAGGGTAGACAGGGCTACACCTTC
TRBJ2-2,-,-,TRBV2,CASSEALMGTGELFF,TGTGCCAGCAGTGAAGCGTTGATGGGGACCGGGGAGCTGTTTTTT
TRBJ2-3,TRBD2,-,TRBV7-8,CASSLEGLAHTDTQYF,TGTGCCAGCAGCTTAGAGGGACTAGCGCACACAGATACGCAGTATTTT
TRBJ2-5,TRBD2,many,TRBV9,CASSGGLAEETQYF,TGTGCCAGCAGCGGGGGACTAGCGGAAGAGACCCAGTACTTC
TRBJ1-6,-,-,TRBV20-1,CSARDDGQFYNSPLHF,TGCAGTGCTAGAGATGACGGACAGTTCTATAATTCACCCCTCCACTTT
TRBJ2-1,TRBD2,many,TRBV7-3,CASSPGGYNEQFF,TGTGCCAGCAGCCCCGGGGGGTACAATGAGCAGTTCTTC
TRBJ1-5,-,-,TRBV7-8,CASSADRSETQHF,TGTGCCAGCAGCGCAGACAGATCTGAGACCCAGCATTTT
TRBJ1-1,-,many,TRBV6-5,CASSATGGVGEAFF,TGTGCCAGCAGTGCAACGGGGGGGGTCGGTGAAGCTTTCTTT
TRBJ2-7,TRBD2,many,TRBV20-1,CSARGNSGYEQYF,TGCAGTGCTAGAGGTAATAGCGGGTACGAGCAGTACTTC
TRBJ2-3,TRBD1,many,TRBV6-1,CASSDLSGQGSDTQYF,TGTGCCAGCAGTGATCTCTCCGGACAGGGGTCAGATACGCAGTATTTT
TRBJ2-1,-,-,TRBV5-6,CASSLTVVGATEAYNEQFF,TGTGCCAGCAGCCTGACGGTGGTGGGGGCCACTGAAGCTTACAATGAGCAGTTCTTC
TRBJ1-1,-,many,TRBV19,CASTRSGTSNTEAFF,TGTGCCAGTACGCGAAGCGGGACATCAAACACTGAAGCTTTCTTT
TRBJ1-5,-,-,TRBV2,CASSDIGQSYEHF,TGTGCCAGCAGTGATATAGGACAGTCCTACGAGCATTTT
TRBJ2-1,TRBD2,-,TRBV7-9,CASTQRENEQFF,TGTGCCAGCACCCAGCGGGAGAATGAGCAGTTCTTC
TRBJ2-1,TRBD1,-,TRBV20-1,CSAQDRDRGINEQFF,TGCAGTGCACAGGACCGGGACAGGGGCATTAATGAGCAGTTCTTC
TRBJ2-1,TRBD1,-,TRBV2,CASRSGGWAINEQFF,TGTGCCAGTCGCTCAGGGGGCTGGGCTATTAATGAGCAGTTCTTC
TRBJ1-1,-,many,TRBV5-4,CASSVGAQISTEAFF,TGTGCCAGCAGCGTGGGTGCCCAGATCAGCACTGAAGCTTTCTTT
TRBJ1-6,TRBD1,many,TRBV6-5,CASSWTGGNSPLHF,TGTGCCAGCTCCTGGACAGGGGGAAATTCACCCCTCCACTTT
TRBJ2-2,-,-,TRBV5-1,CASRQGWGSGTGELFF,TGCGCCAGCCGCCAAGGTTGGGGCTCCGGAACCGGGGAGCTGTTTTTT
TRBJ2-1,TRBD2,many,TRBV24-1,CATSDPPVAGGQQFF,TGTGCCACCAGTGATCCCCCTGTAGCGGGAGGCCAGCAGTTCTTC
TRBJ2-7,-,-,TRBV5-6,CASSSRPAATAYEQYF,TGTGCCAGCAGCTCAAGACCAGCAGCCACCGCCTACGAGCAGTACTTC
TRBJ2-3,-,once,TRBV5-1,CASSLAGTRGQDTQYF,TGCGCCAGCAGCTTGGCTGGGACAAGGGGCCAAGATACGCAGTATTTT
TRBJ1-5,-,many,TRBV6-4,CASSEGSNQPQHF,TGTGCCAGCAGTGAAGGTAGCAATCAGCCCCAGCATTTT
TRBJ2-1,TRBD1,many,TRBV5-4,CASKMGQGDRNEQFF,TGTGCCAGCAAGATGGGGCAGGGGGATCGCAATGAGCAGTTCTTC
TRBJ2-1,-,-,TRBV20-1,CSASSLVPIVNEQFF,TGCAGTGCCAGCAGTTTGGTTCCTATAGTCAATGAGCAGTTCTTC
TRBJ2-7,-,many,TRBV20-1,CSASPDTSYEQYF,TGCAGTGCTAGCCCGGACACTTCCTACGAGCAGTACTTC
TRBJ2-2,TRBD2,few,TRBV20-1,CSALRLAGTGELFF,TGCAGTGCTTTAAGACTAGCGGGGACCGGGGAGCTGTTTTTT
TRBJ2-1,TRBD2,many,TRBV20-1,CSARNSGSFEQFF,TGCAGTGCTAGAAATAGCGGGTCTTTCGAGCAGTTCTTC
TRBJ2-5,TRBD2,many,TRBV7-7,CASSPRGEAQYF,TGTGCTAGCAGCCCCCGGGGGGAGGCCCAGTACTTC
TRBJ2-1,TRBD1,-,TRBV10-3,CAISEPGQGAVNNEQFF,TGTGCCATCAGTGAGCCGGGACAGGGGGCGGTAAACAATGAGCAGTTCTTC
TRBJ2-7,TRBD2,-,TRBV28,CASSFPTSGAAYEQYF,TGTGCCAGCAGTTTCCCGACTAGCGGGGCTGCCTACGAGCAGTACTTC
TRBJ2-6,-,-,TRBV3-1,CASSPYKGSGANVLTF,TGTGCCAGCAGCCCCTACAAGGGCTCTGGGGCCAACGTCCTGACTTTC
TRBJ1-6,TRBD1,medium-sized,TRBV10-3,CAISGSTGFNSPLHF,TGTGCCATCAGTGGGTCGACAGGGTTCAACTCACCCCTCCACTTT
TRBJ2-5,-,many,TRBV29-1,CSVEENRGETQYF,TGCAGCGTTGAGGAGAACCGGGGAGAGACCCAGTACTTC